A single sample gave rise to the 18 T cell receptor beta chains below, sequenced in a study of blood T cell repertoires in COVID-19. TCRdb keeps only in-frame clones here, not all; method: immunoSEQ multiplex PCR. The sample has about 170,000 clones; around four fifths are singletons. Sequencing was done on a sample of peripheral blood. The receptors were sampled from a middle-aged man who had recovered from COVID-19.

The chain joins TRBV7-9 to TRBJ1-5, with a tentative D call TRBD1 (6 bases). V dropped 4 bases and J dropped 5 bases, with 12 bases sitting between them. The CDR3 spans 14 residues. Germline V gene lookup returns CDR1 SEHNR and CDR2 FQNEAQ (reference sequence). The CDR3 DNA follows: TGTGCCAGCAGCTCACAGGGTGGGGATCAGCCCCAGCATTTT. It encodes CASSSQGGDQPQHF.

The gene calls are TRBV19 and TRBJ1-5; D possibly corresponds to TRBD1 (6 bases). Germline CDR1 and CDR2: LNHDA and SQIVND (reference sequence). This CDR3 region has 15 residues. The V gene lost 3 bases and the J gene lost 1 base, with 10 bases spanning the gap. The CDR3 DNA follows: TGTGCCAGTAGTATTCGGGACAAGAGCAATCAGCCCCAGCATTTT. Protein product: CASSIRDKSNQPQHF.

V is TRBV7-2 and J is TRBJ1-1; TRBD1 aligns across 8 bases. This CDR3 spans 15 amino acids. Germline loops: CDR1 SGHTA, CDR2 FQGNSA. V shed 4 bases and J 5 bases; nucleotides not matched to a gene: 9. CDR3 in amino acids: CASSSQGAGRTEAFF. CDR3 in DNA: TGTGCCAGCAGCTCGCAGGGGGCCGGGAGGACTGAAGCTTTCTTT.

The gene calls are TRBV21-1 and TRBJ2-3; the table calls TRBD1, which could not be checked here. TRBV21-1 is classified as a pseudogene. The CDR3 loop spans 19 amino acids. The CDR3 spells CASRATGQILTSSTDTQYF. For the CDR3, the DNA is TGTGCCAGCCGTGCGACAGGACAGATACTTACCTCTAGCACAGATACGCAGTATTTT.

This chain links TRBV7-6 with TRBJ2-5; TRBD1 aligns across 7 bases. V dropped 0 bases and J dropped 0; count of bases not matched to a gene: 1. Germline CDR1 and CDR2: SGHVS and FNYEAQ. The CDR3 loop spans 15 amino acids. CDR3 DNA: TGTGCCAGCAGCTTAGCAGGGACAGACCAAGAGACCCAGTACTTC. Translated, it gives CASSLAGTDQETQYF.

This clone appeared a single time. The DNA for the CDR3 is TGTGCCTGGAGGAGGGGGCAGCTCAATGAGCAGTTCTTC. As protein: CAWRRGQLNEQFF. The V call is TRBV30, the J call TRBJ2-1, with 7 bases lining up with TRBD1. The CDR3 spans 13 residues. Germline CDR1 GTSNPN, CDR2 SVGIG (reference sequence). V shed 3 bases, J shed 6 bases, and the junction held 5 bases outside the gene matches.

The chain recombines TRBV7-9 with TRBJ2-2; TRBD1 might be the D (7 bases). Germline CDR1 is SEHNR and CDR2 is FQNEAQ (reference sequence). CDR3 length: 15 residues. Trimming stripped 5 bases from V and 0 bases from J, with 10 bases between. The CDR3 here is CASSAGQPNTGELFF. The CDR3 DNA sequence: TGTGCCAGCAGCGCGGGACAGCCGAACACCGGGGAGCTGTTTTTT.

The rearrangement joins TRBV2 to TRBJ1-2, with D possibly matching TRBD1 (6 bases). V lost 2 bases, J lost 8 bases, and 15 bases lay in between. CDR1 and CDR2 from the germline V gene are SNHLY and FYNNEI. There are 14 residues in the CDR3. CDR3 loop: CASSEPEGGAGYTF. CDR3 coding DNA: TGTGCCAGCAGTGAACCCGAAGGGGGGGCGGGCTACACCTTC.

The chain employs TRBV24-1 and TRBJ2-1, with 13 bases matching TRBD2. Germline V gene data show CDR1 as KGHDR and CDR2 as SFDVKD. The CDR3 spans 15 residues. Trimming took 4 bases from V and 10 from J; bases not matched to a gene: 6. For the CDR3, the DNA is TGTGCCACCAGTGACCTAACTAGCGGGAGGGCCGAGCAGTTCTTC. Translating it yields CATSDLTSGRAEQFF.

The rearrangement links TRBV5-5 to TRBJ1-1; D is possibly TRBD1 (5 bases). The ends were cut back, 4 bases at V and 1 base at J, with 14 bases in the middle. Germline V gene sequence: CDR1 SGHKS, CDR2 YYEKEE (reference sequence). The CDR3 length is 15 residues. CDR3 coding DNA: TGTGCCAGCAGCAAAGGGCAGGGTGGGAACACTGAAGCTTTCTTT. This codes for CASSKGQGGNTEAFF.

The chain carries TRBV6-2 or TRBV6-3 and TRBJ2-1, with 12 bases fitting TRBD1. The CDR3 is 15 residues long. V lost 5 bases to trimming and J lost 6 bases; unmatched junction nucleotides: 5. Germline V gene lookup returns CDR1 MNHEY and CDR2 SVGEGT. CDR3 in amino acids: CASSAPGQGANEQFF. The CDR3 nucleotides are TGTGCCAGCAGTGCCCCGGGACAGGGGGCCAATGAGCAGTTCTTC.

The chain uses TRBV6-2 or TRBV6-3 and TRBJ1-1; D is possibly TRBD1 (5 bases). There are 14 residues in the CDR3. Between the trimmed V and J ends, which lost 2 bases and 2 bases, there was a span of 9 bases. Per the germline V gene, CDR1 is MNHEY and CDR2 is SVGEGT. CDR3 bases: TGTGCCAGCAGTTACACAGGACGTAACACTGAAGCTTTCTTT. Translation: CASSYTGRNTEAFF.

The J gene is TRBJ1-4, the V gene TRBV2; D possibly corresponds to TRBD1 (6 bases). The CDR3 length is 15 residues. Germline values: CDR1 SNHLY, CDR2 FYNNEI. V was clipped by 7 bases and J by 4 bases, with 16 bases between them. CDR3 region: CASMGPTGVNEKLFF. The CDR3 DNA sequence: TGTGCCAGCATGGGACCGACAGGCGTTAATGAAAAACTGTTTTTT.

This clone came up a few times. The chain recombines TRBV5-4 with TRBJ2-7, with D perhaps TRBD2 (5 bases). CDR1 and CDR2 (germline): SGHNT, YYREEE (reference sequence). The CDR3 spans 15 residues. Trimming removed 2 bases at V and 6 bases at J, with 18 bases between. The CDR3, as DNA: TGTGCCAGCAGCTTCGATCCCACCATCCTAGCCGAGCAGTACTTC. Protein product: CASSFDPTILAEQYF.

This chain links TRBV28 with TRBJ1-5; no firm D call. Trimming cost V 2 bases and J 11 bases, with 22 bases left between them. The CDR3 sequence is 16 residues long. Germline values: CDR1 MDHEN, CDR2 SYDVKM. The CDR3 is CASSLMRLRGRVAQHF. The CDR3 region has the DNA TGTGCCAGCAGTTTAATGCGGCTCCGCGGGAGAGTCGCCCAGCATTTT.

The rearrangement links TRBV4-3 to TRBJ2-4; D remains ambiguous. Germline values: CDR1 LGHNA, CDR2 YSLEER. Trimming cost V 3 bases and J 8 bases, with 17 bases left between them. CDR3 length equals 15 residues. CDR3 protein: CASSQGLVASDIQYF. CDR3 DNA: TGCGCCAGCAGCCAGGGCCTGGTGGCTTCGGACATTCAGTACTTC.

This clone was observed a handful of times. The J gene is TRBJ1-1, the V gene TRBV19; D remains ambiguous. With 5 bases removed from V and 2 bases from J, the gap between germline ends came to 9 bases. The CDR3 is 13 amino acids. The germline gives CDR1 LNHDA, CDR2 SQIVND (reference sequence). In nucleotides, the CDR3 is TGTGCCAGTAGTCAGGTCCTAAACACTGAAGCTTTCTTT. Its protein is CASSQVLNTEAFF.

The chain uses TRBV20-1 and TRBJ2-7; D gene unclear. This CDR3 contains 11 residues. Trimming pared 2 bases from V and 3 bases from J, leaving 5 bases between. Germline V gives CDR1 DFQATT, CDR2 SNEGSKA (reference sequence). CDR3: CSARKSYEQYF. The DNA of the CDR3 is TGCAGTGCTAGAAAGAGCTACGAGCAGTACTTC.